Included here is one TCR beta chain sequence, with context. The antigen remains undetermined. These data originate in a study of cytomegalovirus exposure and HLA in healthy donors. V was cut by 2 bases and J by 2 bases, with 16 bases left in between. CDR3 length: 17 residues. CDR1 and CDR2 from the germline V gene are SGDLS and YYNGEE. The method was immunoSEQ multiplex PCR; TCRdb's version includes in-frame clones alone and lacks a portion of them. The table shows some 340,000 clones, with about nine tenths occurring only once. Study-level results: The majority of TCR sequences were rare, yet some public TCRs appeared in many donors. The investigators catalogued some 160 TCR beta chains as cytomegalovirus-associated. The tendency of first-cohort TCR clusters to co-occur in the 120 validation repertoires was identified by a subsequent analysis. Reportedly, diagnosis of cytomegalovirus status by the classifier showed high specificity and sensitivity.

The chain carries TRBV9 and TRBJ2-2; the D is unclear. The source of this sequence is a woman aged 25-40 years in good health and CMV-seropositive. Sequenced sample: PBMCs. CDR3 bases: TGTGCCAGCAGCGTTGGGGAAATCCGGGTTAACACCGGGGAGCTGTTTTTT. It translates to CASSVGEIRVNTGELFF.